This TCR beta chain stems from a study of T-cell reconstitution after alpha-beta-depleted transplantation in children. This clonotype appeared many times. CDR3 length equals 16 residues. V lost 2 bases to trimming and J lost 2 bases, with 16 bases between them. Per the germline V gene, CDR1 is MNHEY and CDR2 is SVGEGT. This sample's TCRbeta library carried unique molecular identifier barcodes. TCRdb analysed the PCR reads with MiXCR anew, one entry per CDR3 protein. The sample contains 80,000 to 95,000 distinct CDR3 sequences, 7% to 10% of which appear only once. This clonotype was obtained from a human donor who donated a stem cell graft to a child with congenital amegakaryocytic thrombocytopenia. Specimen: PBMCs from the stem cell graft donor, collected from the stem cell graft. The rearrangement joins TRBV6-2 or TRBV6-3 to TRBJ2-7; weak D call: TRBD1 (7 bases). DNA of the CDR3: TGTGCCAGCAGTTACGTCCCAGGGGGGATCGCCTACGAGCAGTACTTC. Its protein is CASSYVPGGIAYEQYF.